This T cell receptor beta chain derives from a study of T cells in narcolepsy. Trimming shortened V by 0 bases and J by 5 bases, and 8 bases separated the two germline ends. Germline V CDR1 and CDR2: SGHNT, YYREEE (reference sequence). This CDR3 spans 14 amino acids. The assay was immunoSEQ multiplex PCR, and TCRdb's table has in-frame clones only and misses some. The sample has fewer than 30,000 clones, 86% seen once. The sequence derives from a human donor with narcolepsy. V is TRBV5-4 and J is TRBJ2-2; D not resolved. Sequences were obtained from CD45RA- memory CD4+ T cells from PBMCs. The CDR3 sequence: CASSLDPGTGELFF. The CDR3 region has the DNA TGTGCCAGCAGCTTGGACCCGGGTACCGGGGAGCTGTTTTTT.